This passage covers 22 T cell receptor beta chains from one sample sequenced in a study of technical replicates of blood from several donors. Sequenced by immunoSEQ multiplex PCR; TCRdb stores in-frame clones only, minus some. This repertoire shows roughly 100,000 clones, approximately 96% found once; its top ten account for more than 0.3%. Input material: T cells isolated from PBMCs. The receptor set was obtained from a human donor in good health.

The chain joins TRBV27 to TRBJ1-2; no definite D call. CDR3 length: 15 residues. Germline V CDR1 and CDR2: MNHEY, SMNVEV (reference sequence). The V and J ends lost 6 bases and 0 bases respectively, with 14 bases between them. CDR3 amino acids: CASSAPGTPNYGYTF. CDR3 in DNA: TGTGCCAGCAGCGCTCCGGGAACCCCTAACTATGGCTACACCTTC.

V usage is TRBV11-2 and J usage is TRBJ2-7; no definite D call. V gave up 3 bases and J gave up 4 bases, with 13 bases separating them. There are 14 residues in the CDR3. The germline gives CDR1 SGHAT, CDR2 FQNNGV. CDR3 nucleotide sequence: TGTGCCAGCAGCTTCCCCGCGACTCAGTACGAGCAGTACTTC. It is translated as CASSFPATQYEQYF.

V and J are TRBV18 and TRBJ1-1; no firm D call. The CDR3 loop spans 12 amino acids. The V gene lost 6 bases and the J gene lost 1 base, with 6 bases spanning the gap. Per germline, CDR1 KGHSH and CDR2 LQKENI. In nucleotides, the CDR3 is TGTGCCAGCTCCCTTAGGAACACTGAAGCTTTCTTT. This codes for CASSLRNTEAFF.

The V call is TRBV28, the J call TRBJ1-5; 7 nucleotides agree with TRBD1. The CDR3 runs 15 residues. J lost 7 bases, V lost 5 bases, and 11 bases had no gene match. From germline, CDR1 is MDHEN and CDR2 SYDVKM. In DNA, the CDR3 is TGTGCCAGCAGTCCAACCTTGACAGGGAACCAGCCCCAGCATTTT. Translation: CASSPTLTGNQPQHF.

This chain joins TRBV10-3 and TRBJ2-3; 7 positions match TRBD1. V dropped 5 bases and J dropped 2; count of bases not matched to a gene: 10. Per germline, CDR1 ENHRY and CDR2 SYGVKD. This CDR3 has 16 amino acids. CDR3 sequence: CAISLRTGIFTDTQYF. CDR3 DNA sequence: TGTGCCATCAGTCTGAGGACAGGAATCTTCACAGATACGCAGTATTTT.

This clone showed up just once. V usage is TRBV7-8 and J usage is TRBJ1-4; no definite D call. This CDR3 has 15 residues. The germline V gene encodes CDR1 SGHVS and CDR2 FQNEAQ. The V gene lost 3 bases and the J gene lost 8 bases, with 16 bases spanning the gap. The CDR3 DNA follows: TGTGCCAGCAGCTTGGAGGAAGGAGGTTGGGAAAAACTGTTTTTT. It specifies CASSLEEGGWEKLFF. The entire variable domain, with the rest obtained from reference TRBV7-8 and TRBJ1-4, is as follows: GAGVSQSPRYKVAKRGQDVALRCDPISGHVSLFWYQQALGQGPEFLTYFQNEAQLDKSGLPSDRFFAERPEGSVSTLKIQRTQQEDSAVYLCASSLEEGGWEKLFFGSGTQLSVL.

J is TRBJ2-7 and V is TRBV28, with a tentative D call TRBD2 (5 bases). The CDR3 spans 11 residues. V was clipped by 8 bases and J by 4 bases, with 9 bases between them. CDR1 is MDHEN and CDR2 is SYDVKM in the germline V gene. CDR3 nucleotides: TGTGCCAGCGGACTGCAATACGAGCAGTACTTC. It specifies CASGLQYEQYF.

This clone was observed a single time. V gene TRBV11-1 combines with J gene TRBJ2-7, with TRBD1 matching 9 bases. V trimming: 5 bases; J trimming: 4 bases; junction bases outside the gene matches: 6. This CDR3 region has 14 residues. The V gene's germline CDR1 is SGHAT and CDR2 FQDESV (reference sequence). CDR3 sequence reads: CASSPGQGIYEQYF. The CDR3 nucleotides are TGTGCCAGCAGCCCAGGACAGGGGATTTACGAGCAGTACTTC. Together with reference TRBV11-1 and TRBJ2-7, the CDR3 gives the full variable domain: EAEVAQSPRYKITEKSQAVAFWCDPISGHATLYWYRQILGQGPELLVQFQDESVVDDSQLPKDRFSAERLKGVDSTLKIQPAELGDSAMYLCASSPGQGIYEQYFGPGTRLTVT.

The chain recombines TRBV6-6 with TRBJ2-3; 10 bases align to TRBD1. Germline CDR1 reads MNHNY; CDR2 reads SVGAGI (reference sequence). The V segment lost 3 bases and the J segment 4 bases; nucleotides outside the gene matches: 4. The CDR3 runs 15 residues. CDR3 nucleotide sequence: TGTGCCAGCAGTTATTGGGACAGGGGAGCAGATACGCAGTATTTT. Translated, it gives CASSYWDRGADTQYF.

The V call is TRBV18, the J call TRBJ2-1; 8 bases line up with TRBD2. The germline V gene has CDR1 KGHSH and CDR2 LQKENI. The CDR3 is 17 residues long. V lost 6 bases to trimming and J lost 2 bases; unmatched junction nucleotides: 12. The CDR3 reads CASSAAPAGGPYNEQFF. The CDR3 DNA reads as TGTGCCAGCTCGGCCGCCCCCGCGGGAGGCCCCTACAATGAGCAGTTCTTC.

This CDR3 is CASSSGDTAQFF. DNA of the CDR3: TGCGCCAGTTCTAGCGGGGATACGGCCCAGTTCTTC. The chain couples TRBV10-1 to TRBJ2-1; 9 nucleotides line up with TRBD2. The V segment lost 9 bases and the J segment 13 bases; nucleotides outside the gene matches: 10. The CDR3 has 12 residues. Germline V gives CDR1 WNHNN, CDR2 SYGVQD (reference sequence).

The chain employs TRBV7-2 and TRBJ2-2; 10 bases align to TRBD1. V was pared by 3 bases and J by 6 bases, with 4 bases of the junction left unmatched. In germline, CDR1 is SGHTA, CDR2 FQGNSA. The CDR3 runs 15 residues. CDR3 in amino acids: CASSFRDRGSGELFF. The CDR3 region has the DNA TGTGCCAGCAGCTTCAGGGACAGGGGATCCGGGGAGCTGTTTTTT.

The genes are TRBV28 and TRBJ2-1; 8 bases align to TRBD2. The V gene's germline CDR1 is MDHEN and CDR2 SYDVKM. Unmatched junction bases numbered 11, after V lost 1 base and J lost 6 bases. The CDR3 is made up of 17 amino acids. The CDR3 sequence is CASSLSVLSGSINEQFF. For the CDR3, the DNA is TGTGCCAGCAGTTTATCGGTGCTCAGCGGGAGTATCAATGAGCAGTTCTTC.

The genes are TRBV28 and TRBJ2-7; 7 bases align to TRBD1. CDR3 length: 15 residues. Germline V lookup: CDR1 MDHEN, CDR2 SYDVKM. V lost 3 bases and J lost 0; bases outside the gene matches: 5. The CDR3 loop is CASSFPRTGSYEQYF. CDR3 DNA sequence: TGTGCCAGCAGTTTCCCACGGACAGGCTCCTACGAGCAGTACTTC.

The chain joins TRBV12-5 to TRBJ2-3; 10 nucleotides line up with TRBD1. CDR1 is LGHNT and CDR2 is FRNRAP in the germline V gene. CDR3 length: 18 amino acids. With 5 bases clipped from V and 4 bases from J, the junction kept 15 bases outside the gene matches. CDR3 coding DNA: TGTGCTAGTGGTCATTCTCGATCCGGGACAGGGGAATCAGATACGCAGTATTTT. Its protein is CASGHSRSGTGESDTQYF.

A single count supports this clone. The V call is TRBV5-6, the J call TRBJ2-3; D call uncertain. V shed 4 bases and J shed 0 bases, with 15 bases lying between them. In germline, CDR1 is SGHDT, CDR2 YYEEEE. The CDR3 consists of 16 residues. CDR3 residues: CASSDSLVLSTDTQYF. CDR3 sequence (DNA): TGTGCCAGCAGCGACTCTCTGGTCCTCAGCACAGATACGCAGTATTTT.

The chain recombines TRBV4-2 with TRBJ1-3; D is unresolved. The CDR3 is 14 amino acids. Per germline, CDR1 LGHNA and CDR2 YNFKEQ. The V end lost 0 bases, the J end lost 4 bases, and 7 bases lay between the germline ends. The DNA of the CDR3 is TGTGCCAGCAGCCAAGAGGAGGAGGGAAACACCATATATTTT. Translation: CASSQEEEGNTIYF.

The chain links TRBV15 to TRBJ2-1, with TRBD2 matching over 15 bases. CDR1 and CDR2 (germline): LNHNV, YYDKDF (reference sequence). V gave up 5 bases and J gave up 7 bases; unmatched junction bases: 6. CDR3 length: 16 residues. The CDR3 is CATSSRGLAGGNEQFF. The CDR3 DNA reads TGTGCCACCAGCTCTAGGGGACTAGCGGGAGGAAATGAGCAGTTCTTC. The full variable domain, in which reference TRBV15 and TRBJ2-1 provide the parts outside the CDR3, is DAMVIQNPRYQVTQFGKPVTLSCSQTLNHNVMYWYQQKSSQAPKLLFHYYDKDFNNEADTPDNFQSRRPNTSFCFLDIRSPGLGDTAMYLCATSSRGLAGGNEQFFGPGTRLTVL.

CDR3 in DNA: TGTGCCAGCAGCCAAGTTTTCCTAGCGGGTGCCTACAATGAGCAGTTCTTC. This encodes CASSQVFLAGAYNEQFF. This chain links TRBV14 with TRBJ2-1, with 8 nucleotides matching TRBD2. V shed 1 base, J shed 2 bases, and the junction held 7 bases outside the gene matches. Per germline, CDR1 SGHDN and CDR2 FVKESK. The CDR3 covers 17 residues.

The rearrangement links TRBV19 to TRBJ1-2; D may be TRBD1 (6 bases). With 5 bases removed from V and 5 bases from J, the gap between germline ends came to 18 bases. The CDR3 sequence is 15 residues long. CDR1 is LNHDA and CDR2 is SQIVND in the germline V gene (reference sequence). The CDR3 here is CASSPTTGLVYGYTF. CDR3 in DNA: TGTGCCAGTAGTCCCACGACAGGCCTCGTTTATGGCTACACCTTC. The whole variable domain, remainder taken from reference TRBV19 and TRBJ1-2, is DGGITQSPKYLFRKEGQNVTLSCEQNLNHDAMYWYRQDPGQGLRLIYYSQIVNDFQKGDIAEGYSVSREKKESFPLTVTSAQKNPTAFYLCASSPTTGLVYGYTFGSGTRLTVV.

In regard to this clone: Other DNA sequences from this sample encode an identical CDR3 as well. This rearrangement joins TRBV5-6 to TRBJ2-5; no clear D gene. Germline CDR1 reads SGHDT; CDR2 reads YYEEEE. The CDR3 runs 11 residues. V lost 2 bases to trimming and J lost 5 bases, with 4 bases between them. The CDR3 sequence is CASSLQETQYF. The CDR3 coding sequence is TGTGCCAGCAGCTTACAGGAGACCCAGTACTTC.

This chain joins TRBV6-6 and TRBJ2-7, with TRBD2 matching over 9 bases. Germline loops: CDR1 MNHNY, CDR2 SVGAGI (reference sequence). Trimming removed 3 bases from V and 5 bases from J; junction bases left unmatched: 8. This CDR3 contains 15 residues. The CDR3 DNA is TGTGCCAGCAGTTATGCGGGAGGGGTGGGCGACGAGCAGTACTTC. Translated, it gives CASSYAGGVGDEQYF.